This paragraph covers one T cell receptor beta chain sequence. Its antigen is currently not known. Base qualities were left out, and no much larger clone turns up one base away. The sample is drawn from a study of T cell changes during pregnancy in multiple sclerosis (dated by TCRdb to about 2019). Context from the whole study: The study looked at changes in the T cell repertoire across pregnancy in women with multiple sclerosis.

Library method: the immunoSEQ multiplex PCR assay. TCRdb stores this immuneACCESS table with in-frame sequences only. Part of the clones is absent; in the studies checked, under half of the shortfall reflects unresolved V genes, and no reason is known for the rest. The sample table holds tens of thousands of clones, of which 85% to 95% were seen once. The ten largest clones represent about 2% of the sample. The receptor was isolated from a female donor with multiple sclerosis, enrolled in a pregnancy study. Sequencing used peripheral blood, obtained after pregnancy.

The CDR3 region: CASSPVREVYGYTF. The bases are TGTGCCAGCTCACCTGTCAGGGAGGTATATGGCTACACCTTC. The chain is assembled from TRBV18 and TRBJ1-2; the D gene is perhaps TRBD1, from 5 matching bases. Trimming removed 3 bases from V and 5 bases from J, leaving 13 bases between the germline ends. Including the terminal cysteine and phenylalanine, the CDR3 comprises 14 residues. Only the CDR3 DNA stays, 42 bases, in frame from base 1. From a lookup of the germline V gene, CDR1 and CDR2 are KGHSH and LQKENI.